The clone carrying this T cell receptor (beta chain) was observed many times. Documented time point: newly diagnosed GD, antithyroid drugs for less than 3 months. There was RNA extracted from PBMCs, and the TCR library was made from it. Libraries of TCR beta came from iRepertoire HTBI primers plus Arm-PCR of CDR3 regions. TCRdb recomputed calls from the multiplex PCR reads with MiXCR, one row per CDR3 protein. The sample records about 200,000 distinct CDR3 sequences, less than 20% being singletons. This sample is drawn from a study of regulatory T cells in long-lasting Graves disease. A further study also used this sample, focusing on T cells in Graves' hyperthyroidism and ophthalmopathy.

The source is a woman aged 25-40 years with Graves disease. This sample comprised peripheral blood mononuclear cells (PBMCs), obtained at new diagnosis, from a patient treated with antithyroid drugs.

The CDR3 is CSVGGSANEKLFF. The CDR3 DNA follows: TGCAGCGTTGGGGGCAGTGCTAATGAAAAACTGTTTTTT. The rearrangement uses TRBV29-1 and TRBJ1-4; a possible D gene is TRBD1 (5 bases). Germline assignment: CDR1 SQVTM and CDR2 ANQGSEA. V was trimmed by 4 bases and J by 3 bases, leaving 9 bases between them. This CDR3 is 13 amino acids long.